These 2 T cell receptor beta chains were sequenced from one sample in a study of blood T cell repertoires in COVID-19. Some clones are missing from TCRdb's copy, which holds only in-frame ones; the method was immunoSEQ multiplex PCR. The sample comprises roughly 150,000 clones, roughly 84% of which are singletons, and roughly 8% rests with the top ten. Sequencing was carried out using PBMCs or T cells enriched from blood (not recorded which). The receptors shown here come from a woman in her forties or fifties who had recovered from COVID-19.

The chain recombines TRBV11-2 with TRBJ2-2; no clear D gene. The germline V and J ends were trimmed by 4 bases and 1 base, with 4 bases remaining between them. The CDR3 runs to 13 residues. CDR1 is SGHAT, CDR2 FQNNGV, per germline. The CDR3 DNA follows: TGTGCCAGCAGCTCACAGAACACCGGGGAGCTGTTTTTT. Protein: CASSSQNTGELFF.

The rearrangement joins TRBV6-4 to TRBJ2-7; D perhaps matches TRBD2 (6 bases). This CDR3 has 12 residues. CDR1 is MRHNA and CDR2 is SNTAGT in the germline V gene. The CDR3 sequence is CAGTEGCYEQYF. The DNA of the CDR3 is TGTGCTGGAACGGAGGGCTGCTACGAGCAGTACTTC.